Below, one T cell receptor (beta chain) is given with its context. Its specificity is unknown. MiXCR, run by TCRdb on the RT-PCR reads, gives a single entry per CDR3 protein. The sample records 300,000 to 350,000 distinct CDR3 sequences, 21% being singletons. The CDR3 has 13 residues. Germline V gene sequence: CDR1 SQVTM, CDR2 ANQGSEA. Trimming took 4 bases from V and 9 from J; bases not matched to a gene: 4. This sample was taken from a study of response to subunit inactivated influenza vaccine. Findings and caveats of the study: Only a handful of new T cells, the authors suggested, are recruited with each seasonal influenza vaccination.

The chain is built from TRBV29-1 and TRBJ2-1; 12 nucleotides agree with TRBD2. The sequenced sample was PBMCs from blood, obtained less than 22 months after vaccination. The sequence derives from a man aged 50 to 69 who received an inactivated influenza vaccine. DNA for the CDR3: TGCAGCGTTGGGACTAGCGGGACTACTGAGCAGTTCTTC. It yields the protein CSVGTSGTTEQFF.